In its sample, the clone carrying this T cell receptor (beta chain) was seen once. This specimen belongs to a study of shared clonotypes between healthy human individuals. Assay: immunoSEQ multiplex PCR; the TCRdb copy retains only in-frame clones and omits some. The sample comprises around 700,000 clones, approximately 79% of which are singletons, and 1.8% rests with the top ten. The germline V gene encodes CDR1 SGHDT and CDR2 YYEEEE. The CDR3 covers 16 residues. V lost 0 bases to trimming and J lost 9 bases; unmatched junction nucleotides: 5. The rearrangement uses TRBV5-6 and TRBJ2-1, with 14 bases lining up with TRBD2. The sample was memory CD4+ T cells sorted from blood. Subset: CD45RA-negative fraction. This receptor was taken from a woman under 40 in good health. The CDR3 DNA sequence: TGTGCCAGCAGCTTGGTCGGACTAGCGGGAGGAGGTGAGCAGTTCTTC. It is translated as CASSLVGLAGGGEQFF.